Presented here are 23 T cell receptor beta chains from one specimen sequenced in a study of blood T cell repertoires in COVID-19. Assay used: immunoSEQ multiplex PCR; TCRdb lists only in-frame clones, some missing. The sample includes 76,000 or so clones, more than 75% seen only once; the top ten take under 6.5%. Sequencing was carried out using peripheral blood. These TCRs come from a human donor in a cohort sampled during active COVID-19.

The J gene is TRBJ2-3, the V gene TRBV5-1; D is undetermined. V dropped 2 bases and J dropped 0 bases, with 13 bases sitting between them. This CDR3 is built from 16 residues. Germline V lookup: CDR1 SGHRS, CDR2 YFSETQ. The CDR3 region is CASSLRPAESTDTQYF. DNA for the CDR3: TGCGCCAGCAGCTTAAGGCCCGCGGAGAGCACAGATACGCAGTATTTT.

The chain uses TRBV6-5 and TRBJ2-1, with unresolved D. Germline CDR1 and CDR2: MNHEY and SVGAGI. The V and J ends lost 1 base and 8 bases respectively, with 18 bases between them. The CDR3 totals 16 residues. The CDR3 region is CASSYWSMLAGYEQFF. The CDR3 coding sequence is TGTGCCAGCAGTTACTGGAGCATGTTGGCTGGGTATGAGCAGTTCTTC.

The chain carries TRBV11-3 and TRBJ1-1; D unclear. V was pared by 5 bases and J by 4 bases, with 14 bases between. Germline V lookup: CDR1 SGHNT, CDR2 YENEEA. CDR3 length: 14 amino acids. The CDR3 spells CASSRTGEATEAFF. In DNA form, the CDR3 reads TGTGCCAGCAGCCGTACCGGGGAAGCCACTGAAGCTTTCTTT. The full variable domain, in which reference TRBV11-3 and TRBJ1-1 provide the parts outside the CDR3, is EAGVVQSPRYKIIEKKQPVAFWCNPISGHNTLYWYLQNLGQGPELLIRYENEEAVDDSQLPKDRFSAERLKGVDSTLKIQPAELGDSAVYLCASSRTGEATEAFFGQGTRLTVV.

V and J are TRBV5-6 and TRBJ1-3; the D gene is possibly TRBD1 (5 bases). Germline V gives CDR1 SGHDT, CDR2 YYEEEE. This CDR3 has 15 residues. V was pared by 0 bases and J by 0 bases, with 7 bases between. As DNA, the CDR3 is TGTGCCAGCAGCTTGGACAGGAGCTCTGGAAACACCATATATTTT. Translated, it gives CASSLDRSSGNTIYF.

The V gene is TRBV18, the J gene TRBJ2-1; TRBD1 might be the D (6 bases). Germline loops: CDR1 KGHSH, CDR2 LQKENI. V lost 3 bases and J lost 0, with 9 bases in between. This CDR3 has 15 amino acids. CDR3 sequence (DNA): TGTGCCAGCTCACCGAGGGGGATCTCCTACAATGAGCAGTTCTTC. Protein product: CASSPRGISYNEQFF.

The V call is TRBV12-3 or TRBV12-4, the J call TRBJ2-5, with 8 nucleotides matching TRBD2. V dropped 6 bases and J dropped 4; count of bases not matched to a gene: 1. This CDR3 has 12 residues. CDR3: CASSREGETQYF. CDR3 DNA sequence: TGTGCCAGCAGCCGGGAGGGAGAGACCCAGTACTTC.

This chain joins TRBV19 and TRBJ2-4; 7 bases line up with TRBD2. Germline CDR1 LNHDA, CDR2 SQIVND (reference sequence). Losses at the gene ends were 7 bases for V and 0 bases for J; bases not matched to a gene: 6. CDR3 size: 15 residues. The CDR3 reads CASTGEGLAKNIQYF. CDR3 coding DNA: TGTGCCAGTACCGGGGAGGGCCTAGCCAAAAACATTCAGTACTTC. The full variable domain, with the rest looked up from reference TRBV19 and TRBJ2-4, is DGGITQSPKYLFRKEGQNVTLSCEQNLNHDAMYWYRQDPGQGLRLIYYSQIVNDFQKGDIAEGYSVSREKKESFPLTVTSAQKNPTAFYLCASTGEGLAKNIQYFGAGTRLSVL.

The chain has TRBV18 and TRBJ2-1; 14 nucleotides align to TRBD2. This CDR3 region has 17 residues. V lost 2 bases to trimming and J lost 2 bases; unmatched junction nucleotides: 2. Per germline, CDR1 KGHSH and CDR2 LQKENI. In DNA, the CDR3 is TGTGCCAGCTCACCAAGACTAGCGGGGGGGGCCTACAATGAGCAGTTCTTC. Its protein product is CASSPRLAGGAYNEQFF.

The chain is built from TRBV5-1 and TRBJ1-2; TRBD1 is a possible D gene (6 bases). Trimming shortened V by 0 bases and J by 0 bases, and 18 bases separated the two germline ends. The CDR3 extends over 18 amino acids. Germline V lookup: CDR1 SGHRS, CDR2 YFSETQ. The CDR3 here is CASSLAPGEGVANYGYTF. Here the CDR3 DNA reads TGCGCCAGCAGCTTGGCCCCTGGGGAGGGGGTAGCTAACTATGGCTACACCTTC.

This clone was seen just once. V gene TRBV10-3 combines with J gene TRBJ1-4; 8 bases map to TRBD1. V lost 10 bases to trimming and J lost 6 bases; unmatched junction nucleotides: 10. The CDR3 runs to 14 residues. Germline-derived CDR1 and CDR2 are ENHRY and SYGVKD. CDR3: CATQGARDDEKLFF. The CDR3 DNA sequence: TGTGCCACCCAGGGGGCACGGGACGATGAAAAACTGTTTTTT.

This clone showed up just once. For the CDR3, the DNA is TGTGCCACCAAGGGGTATAGGATCGTCTCCTACGAGCAGTACTTC. This encodes CATKGYRIVSYEQYF. The V and J genes are TRBV6-4 and TRBJ2-7; D is possibly TRBD1 (5 bases). The V and J ends lost 10 bases and 0 bases respectively, with 19 bases between them. The CDR3 consists of 15 residues. Germline V gene data show CDR1 as MRHNA and CDR2 as SNTAGT.

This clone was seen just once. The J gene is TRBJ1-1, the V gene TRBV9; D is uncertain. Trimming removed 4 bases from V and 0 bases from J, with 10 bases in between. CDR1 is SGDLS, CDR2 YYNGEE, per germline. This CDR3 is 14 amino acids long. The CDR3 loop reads CASSFTVMNTEAFF. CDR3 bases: TGTGCCAGCAGCTTCACAGTAATGAACACTGAAGCTTTCTTT.

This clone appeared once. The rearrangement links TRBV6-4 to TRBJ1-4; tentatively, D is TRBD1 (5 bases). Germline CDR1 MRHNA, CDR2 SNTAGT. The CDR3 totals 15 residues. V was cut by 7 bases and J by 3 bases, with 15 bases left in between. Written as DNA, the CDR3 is TGTGCCAGCACGGACATGACTCCTCCTAATGAAAAACTGTTTTTT. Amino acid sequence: CASTDMTPPNEKLFF.

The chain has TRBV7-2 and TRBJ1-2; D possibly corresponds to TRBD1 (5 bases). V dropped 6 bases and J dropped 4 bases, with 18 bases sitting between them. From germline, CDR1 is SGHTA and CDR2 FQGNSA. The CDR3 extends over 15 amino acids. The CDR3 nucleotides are TGTGCCAGCAGTTCGCAGCGCGGGGCGGTCTATGGCTACACCTTC. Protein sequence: CASSSQRGAVYGYTF. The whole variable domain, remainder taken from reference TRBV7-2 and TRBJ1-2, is GAGVSQSPSNKVTEKGKDVELRCDPISGHTALYWYRQSLGQGLEFLIYFQGNSAPDKSGLPSDRFSAERTGGSVSTLTIQRTQQEDSAVYLCASSSQRGAVYGYTFGSGTRLTVV.

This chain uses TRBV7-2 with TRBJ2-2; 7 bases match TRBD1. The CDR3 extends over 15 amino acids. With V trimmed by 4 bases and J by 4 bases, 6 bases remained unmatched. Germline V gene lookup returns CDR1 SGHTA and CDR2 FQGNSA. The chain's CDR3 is CASSSKQGSTGELFF. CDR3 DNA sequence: TGTGCCAGCAGCTCCAAACAGGGGAGCACCGGGGAGCTGTTTTTT.

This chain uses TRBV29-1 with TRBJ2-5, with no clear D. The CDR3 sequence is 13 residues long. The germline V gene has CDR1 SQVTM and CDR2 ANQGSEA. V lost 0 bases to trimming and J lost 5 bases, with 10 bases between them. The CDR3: CSVEEEFGETQYF. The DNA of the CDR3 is TGCAGCGTTGAAGAGGAGTTTGGGGAGACCCAGTACTTC.

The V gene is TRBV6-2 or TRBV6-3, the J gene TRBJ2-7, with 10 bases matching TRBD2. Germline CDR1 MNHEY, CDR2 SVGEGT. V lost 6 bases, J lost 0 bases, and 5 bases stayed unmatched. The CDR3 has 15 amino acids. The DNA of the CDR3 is TGTGCCAGCAGCCGGACTAGCGGACACTCCTACGAGCAGTACTTC. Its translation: CASSRTSGHSYEQYF.

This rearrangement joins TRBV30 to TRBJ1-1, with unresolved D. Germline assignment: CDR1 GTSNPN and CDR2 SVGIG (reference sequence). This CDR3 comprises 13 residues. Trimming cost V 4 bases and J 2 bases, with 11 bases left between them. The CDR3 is CAWTVGSNTEAFF. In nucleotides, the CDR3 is TGTGCCTGGACCGTTGGCAGTAACACTGAAGCTTTCTTT.

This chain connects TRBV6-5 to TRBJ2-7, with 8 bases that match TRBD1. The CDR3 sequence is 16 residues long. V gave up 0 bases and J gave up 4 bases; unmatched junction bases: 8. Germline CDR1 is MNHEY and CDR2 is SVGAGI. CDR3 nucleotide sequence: TGTGCCAGCAGTTACTCGGGAACCGACAGGGGTTACGAGCAGTACTTC. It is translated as CASSYSGTDRGYEQYF.

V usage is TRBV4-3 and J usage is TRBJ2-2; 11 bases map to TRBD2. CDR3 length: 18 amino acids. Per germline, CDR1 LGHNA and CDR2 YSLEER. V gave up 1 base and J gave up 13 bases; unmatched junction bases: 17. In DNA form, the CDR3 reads TGCGCCAGCAGCCAAGGGGGGCTAGCGGGGGGACCCCAGGCCTTGCTGTTTTTT. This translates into CASSQGGLAGGPQALLFF.

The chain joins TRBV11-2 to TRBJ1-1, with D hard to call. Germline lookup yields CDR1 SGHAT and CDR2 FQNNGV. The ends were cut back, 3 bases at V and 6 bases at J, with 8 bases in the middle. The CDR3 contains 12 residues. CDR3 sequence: CASSFRGSEAFF. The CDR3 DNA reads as TGTGCCAGCAGCTTTCGGGGTTCTGAAGCTTTCTTT.

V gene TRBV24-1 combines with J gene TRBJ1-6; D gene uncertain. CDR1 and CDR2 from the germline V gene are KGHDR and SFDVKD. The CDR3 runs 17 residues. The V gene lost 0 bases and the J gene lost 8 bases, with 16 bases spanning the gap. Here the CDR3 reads CATSDLRGKGLYSPLHF. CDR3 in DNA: TGTGCCACCAGTGATTTGCGGGGTAAAGGGTTGTATTCACCCCTCCACTTT.

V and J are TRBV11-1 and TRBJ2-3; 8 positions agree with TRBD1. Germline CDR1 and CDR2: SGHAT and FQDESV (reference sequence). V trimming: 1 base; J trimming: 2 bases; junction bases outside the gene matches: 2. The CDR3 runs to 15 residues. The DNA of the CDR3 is TGTGCCAGCAGCTTAGGGACAGGGCACACAGATACGCAGTATTTT. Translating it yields CASSLGTGHTDTQYF.